A single sample gave rise to the 26 T cell receptor beta chains below, sequenced in a study of early stage breast cancer tumors. Repertoires were generated with immunoSEQ multiplex PCR, while TCRdb's copy carries only in-frame clones and drops some. The table includes 25,000 to 35,000 clones, roughly 55% detected once. The source material was breast tumor tissue. Receptors originate from a person between 45 and 65 years old with breast cancer.

This rearrangement joins TRBV5-1 to TRBJ2-4, with D possibly matching TRBD1 (7 bases). This CDR3 is built from 23 residues. The germline CDR1 and CDR2 sequences are SGHRS and YFSETQ. Between the trimmed V and J ends, which lost 7 bases and 5 bases, there was a span of 43 bases. The CDR3 region has the DNA TGCGCCAGCCGAAGGAATGACAGGGCGGGAAGATCGGCGATGCTTGGGCAGCAAAACATTCAGTACTTC. Its protein is CASRRNDRAGRSAMLGQQNIQYF.

This clone was observed a few times. The CDR3 spells CASSPGGYEQYF. The CDR3 coding sequence is TGTGCCAGCAGCCCGGGGGGCTACGAGCAGTACTTC. The chain joins TRBV11-2 to TRBJ2-7; 7 bases fit TRBD2. Germline CDR1 reads SGHAT; CDR2 reads FQNNGV. V lost 5 bases, J lost 3 bases, and 1 base stayed unmatched. CDR3 length: 12 residues.

The chain is built from TRBV11-2 and TRBJ1-5; TRBD1 matches 8 bases. Germline assignment: CDR1 SGHAT and CDR2 FQNNGV. The V segment lost 2 bases and the J segment 5 bases; nucleotides outside the gene matches: 11. The CDR3 runs 17 residues. CDR3 in DNA: TGTGCCAGCAGCTTACCCTGTAGGGACAGGAGGGATCAGCCCCAGCATTTT. Encoded protein: CASSLPCRDRRDQPQHF.

The chain carries TRBV9 and TRBJ2-1; 13 bases are shared with TRBD2. Germline loops: CDR1 SGDLS, CDR2 YYNGEE. V lost 4 bases and J lost 4; bases outside the gene matches: 5. There are 16 residues in the CDR3. The CDR3 DNA follows: TGTGCCAGCAGCTCATTACTAGCGGGAGGGTACAATGAGCAGTTCTTC. It is translated as CASSSLLAGGYNEQFF.

The table lists this clone with a count of one. The chain links TRBV18 to TRBJ2-3; 7 nucleotides line up with TRBD1. Germline CDR1 is KGHSH and CDR2 is LQKENI. This CDR3 is 15 amino acids long. V lost 0 bases and J lost 2; bases outside the gene matches: 2. The CDR3 DNA reads TGTGCCAGCTCACCACCGGGACAGATCACAGATACGCAGTATTTT. It specifies CASSPPGQITDTQYF. Full variable domain (rest looked up from reference TRBV18 and TRBJ2-3): NAGVMQNPRHLVRRRGQEARLRCSPMKGHSHVYWYRQLPEEGLKFMVYLQKENIIDESGMPKERFSAEFPKEGPSILRIQQVVRGDSAAYFCASSPPGQITDTQYFGPGTRLTVL.

This clone was seen once. The chain links TRBV2 to TRBJ1-1, with 9 bases matching TRBD1. Germline V CDR1 and CDR2: SNHLY, FYNNEI. The CDR3 has 14 residues. With V trimmed by 8 bases and J by 4 bases, 8 bases remained unmatched. The CDR3 protein is CASAGTGRGTEAFF. The CDR3 DNA reads as TGTGCCAGCGCCGGGACAGGGCGCGGCACTGAAGCTTTCTTT. The full variable domain, its missing parts supplied by reference TRBV2 and TRBJ1-1, is EPEVTQTPSHQVTQMGQEVILRCVPISNHLYFYWYRQILGQKVEFLVSFYNNEISEKSEIFDDQFSVERPDGSNFTLKIRSTKLEDSAMYFCASAGTGRGTEAFFGQGTRLTVV.

In DNA, the CDR3 is TGTGCCAGCAGTGAGGGCGGGAGAGGAGACAATGAGCAGTTCTTC. Protein: CASSEGGRGDNEQFF. J is TRBJ2-1 and V is TRBV6-4; 7 bases align to TRBD2. The CDR3 runs 15 residues. Per germline, CDR1 MRHNA and CDR2 SNTAGT. Unmatched junction bases numbered 7, after V lost 3 bases and J lost 5 bases.

J is TRBJ2-1 and V is TRBV7-2; possible D gene TRBD2, 5 bases. V lost 0 bases to trimming and J lost 2 bases, with 11 bases between them. Germline V gene lookup returns CDR1 SGHTA and CDR2 FQGNSA. The CDR3 loop spans 16 amino acids. CDR3 sequence reads: CASSLASLAPYNEQFF. CDR3 coding DNA: TGTGCCAGCAGCTTAGCGTCCCTAGCCCCCTACAATGAGCAGTTCTTC.

The rearrangement joins TRBV6-1 to TRBJ2-3, with unresolved D. This CDR3 has 13 residues. Trimming stripped 6 bases from V and 6 bases from J, with 13 bases between. Per germline, CDR1 MNHNS and CDR2 SASEGT. The CDR3 loop is CASSVMQLDTQYF. CDR3 nucleotide sequence: TGTGCCAGCAGCGTTATGCAGCTCGATACGCAGTATTTT.

This chain links TRBV30 with TRBJ2-4; 9 bases line up with TRBD1. CDR1 and CDR2 (germline): GTSNPN, SVGIG (reference sequence). The V and J ends lost 6 bases and 0 bases, in that order; junction bases with no gene match: 9. This CDR3 region has 16 residues. Here the CDR3 reads CACTGTGRGAKNIQYF. DNA of the CDR3: TGTGCCTGTACCGGGACAGGGAGGGGAGCCAAAAACATTCAGTACTTC.

The chain couples TRBV18 to TRBJ1-2, with D perhaps matching TRBD1 (5 bases). The CDR3 has 13 amino acids. Germline V gives CDR1 KGHSH, CDR2 LQKENI. Trimming removed 0 bases from V and 8 bases from J, with 10 bases in between. The CDR3 sequence is CASSPPLQDGYTF. DNA for the CDR3: TGTGCCAGCTCACCACCCCTACAGGACGGCTACACCTTC.

CDR3 bases: TGTGCCATAACAGGGACTGCTAACTATGGCTACACCTTC. It is translated as CAITGTANYGYTF. The chain couples TRBV28 to TRBJ1-2; maybe TRBD1 (6 bases). Between the trimmed V and J ends, which lost 10 bases and 0 bases, there was a span of 12 bases. CDR3 size: 13 residues. The germline gives CDR1 MDHEN, CDR2 SYDVKM.

The V gene is TRBV4-2, the J gene TRBJ2-5; the match to TRBD2 covers 8 bases. Per the germline V gene, CDR1 is LGHNA and CDR2 is YNFKEQ. V lost 7 bases, J lost 4 bases, and 8 bases stayed unmatched. The CDR3 contains 14 residues. CDR3 DNA sequence: TGTGCCAGCACCAAGGGACTAGAGTTAGAGACCCAGTACTTC. Its protein is CASTKGLELETQYF.

This clone occurred a few times. The chain carries TRBV5-1 and TRBJ1-5; no reliable D call. With 0 bases removed from V and 6 bases from J, the gap between germline ends came to 10 bases. CDR3 length equals 14 residues. Germline V gives CDR1 SGHRS, CDR2 YFSETQ. The CDR3 here is CASSLGQDSQPQHF. The CDR3 DNA follows: TGCGCCAGCAGCTTGGGACAAGATAGTCAGCCCCAGCATTTT.

The chain couples TRBV6-1 to TRBJ2-5, with TRBD2 identical over 12 bases. Germline V gene data show CDR1 as MNHNS and CDR2 as SASEGT. The CDR3 extends over 16 amino acids. The V gene end was trimmed by 3 bases and the J gene end by 5 bases; junction bases not matched to a gene: 7. CDR3 amino acids: CASSEGLAGGEETQYF. CDR3 DNA: TGTGCCAGCAGTGAGGGCCTAGCGGGAGGGGAGGAGACCCAGTACTTC.

The chain couples TRBV7-8 to TRBJ1-4; D is perhaps TRBD1 (6 bases). V dropped 6 bases and J dropped 8 bases, with 13 bases sitting between them. Germline CDR1 SGHVS, CDR2 FQNEAQ. CDR3 size: 13 residues. In DNA form, the CDR3 reads TGTGCCAGCAGTTTTGGGGGGCGAGAAAAACTGTTTTTT. It translates to CASSFGGREKLFF.

This clone appeared a single time. This rearrangement joins TRBV30 to TRBJ2-3, with D hard to call. V was pared by 2 bases and J by 1 base, with 10 bases between. The CDR3 spans 14 residues. Germline V gives CDR1 GTSNPN, CDR2 SVGIG (reference sequence). CDR3 sequence reads: CAWSRQQGTDTQYF. CDR3 DNA sequence: TGTGCCTGGAGTCGGCAGCAAGGCACAGATACGCAGTATTTT.

The CDR3 spells CAINSGTGGPEQYF. In DNA, the CDR3 is TGTGCCATCAATTCCGGGACAGGGGGCCCCGAGCAGTACTTC. This rearrangement joins TRBV10-3 to TRBJ2-7, with 12 bases fitting TRBD1. The CDR3 spans 14 residues. Germline V gene data show CDR1 as ENHRY and CDR2 as SYGVKD. The ends lost 7 bases at V and 6 bases at J; junction bases unmatched: 7.

The chain joins TRBV6-1 to TRBJ2-5, with 15 bases fitting TRBD2. CDR1 and CDR2 (germline): MNHNS, SASEGT. The CDR3 is 18 amino acids. Unmatched junction bases numbered 7, after V lost 4 bases and J lost 1 base. This chain's CDR3 is CASSAGLAGGPPQETQYF. The CDR3 DNA reads TGTGCCAGCAGTGCGGGACTAGCGGGAGGACCGCCCCAAGAGACCCAGTACTTC.

The chain employs TRBV13 and TRBJ1-1; D perhaps matches TRBD1 (5 bases). Germline-derived CDR1 and CDR2 are PRHDT and FYEKMQ (reference sequence). CDR3 length: 15 amino acids. The V gene lost 5 bases and the J gene lost 0 bases, with 13 bases spanning the gap. The CDR3 protein is CASSPEGLMNTEAFF. CDR3 DNA: TGTGCCAGCAGCCCTGAGGGACTCATGAACACTGAAGCTTTCTTT.

The chain uses TRBV23-1 and TRBJ2-3; D remains ambiguous. TRBV23-1 is an open reading frame whose function is uncertain. The CDR3 is 13 residues long. V was cut by 6 bases and J by 2 bases, with 9 bases left in between. The CDR3 DNA reads as TGCGCCAGCAGAGGGCCGCACACAGATACGCAGTATTTT. Translating gives CASRGPHTDTQYF.

This clone was recorded a few times. This chain joins TRBV6-5 and TRBJ1-1; tentatively, D is TRBD1 (6 bases). V was pared by 6 bases and J by 0 bases, with 14 bases between. The V gene's germline CDR1 is MNHEY and CDR2 SVGAGI. The CDR3 is 15 amino acids. The DNA of the CDR3 is TGTGCCAGCAGCCGACGAAGGGGGATGAACACTGAAGCTTTCTTT. The encoded protein is CASSRRRGMNTEAFF.

The chain couples TRBV7-2 to TRBJ2-4, with 9 bases fitting TRBD2. Germline V gene data show CDR1 as SGHTA and CDR2 as FQGNSA. The CDR3 consists of 17 residues. The J segment lost 2 bases and the V segment lost 5 bases, leaving 10 bases of the junction unmatched. This CDR3 is CASSLSASGESKNIQYF. The CDR3, as DNA: TGTGCCAGCAGCCTAAGTGCTAGCGGGGAGTCCAAAAACATTCAGTACTTC.

The CDR3 DNA is TGTGCCAGCAGTGGTGAAGGGCTAGCCAAAAACATTCAGTACTTC. Translating it yields CASSGEGLAKNIQYF. The gene calls are TRBV2 and TRBJ2-4; D ambiguous. Germline CDR1 and CDR2: SNHLY and FYNNEI. Trimming removed 4 bases at V and 0 bases at J, with 10 bases between. The CDR3 consists of 15 residues.

The gene calls are TRBV5-5 and TRBJ2-2; 7 positions agree with TRBD2. The CDR3 is 17 amino acids. Germline V gene lookup returns CDR1 SGHKS and CDR2 YYEKEE (reference sequence). V shed 0 bases and J 0 bases; nucleotides not matched to a gene: 5. The CDR3 DNA is TGTGCCAGCAGCTTGGCGGCTAGCGGCACGAACACCGGGGAGCTGTTTTTT. As protein: CASSLAASGTNTGELFF.

V and J are TRBV4-3 and TRBJ1-4; no clear D. V lost 1 base and J lost 8, with 17 bases in between. The CDR3 spans 16 residues. The germline V gene encodes CDR1 LGHNA and CDR2 YSLEER. This CDR3 reads CASSQVRARLGEKLFF. The DNA of the CDR3 is TGCGCCAGCAGCCAAGTAAGGGCAAGATTGGGGGAAAAACTGTTTTTT.